This T cell receptor beta chain was recovered during a study of T cell responses to AZD1222 COVID-19 vaccine (dated by TCRdb to the early 2020s). Background for the entire study: AZD1222 recipients whose second dose came at about 4 weeks and those whose second dose came at about 12 weeks were combined into one group, since spike-specific TCR depth and breadth did not differ between the two schedules. A total of 233 trial participants underwent TCR sequencing, of whom about 200 had received two doses of AZD1222 and about 25 had received two doses of the MenACWY control vaccine. Trial participants were enrolled by age into 18-55, 56-69 and 70-plus year subgroups, with 148, 28 and 57 TCR-sequenced participants respectively. Points the paper makes about the study in general: Participants were mostly white British, with more females than males. The authors suggested clonal diversity may have been underestimated. Because no day 14 peak-response samples were available, repertoires were characterized only after the peak T cell response. After two AZD1222 doses, both the breadth and the depth of spike-specific TCRs were significantly higher than at day 0 and than in MenACWY recipients. CD4 TCRs associated with the vaccine covered the entire spike protein, and the dominant responses were in regions 160-218 and 743-854. The 56-69-year group was small, and its depth increase did not reach significance, likely because of low power. Conclusions about previously exposed vaccinees are limited because only five to seven AZD1222 recipients were SARS-CoV-2 seropositive at baseline. Reportedly, almost half of the unique spike-specific TCRs recognized epitopes lying outside the regions that are mutated in the B.1.351 and B.1.1.7 variants.

V and J lose 6 bases and 0 bases, and a span of 24 bases separates them. There are 18 amino acids in the CDR3, from cysteine to valine inclusive. Only the CDR3 DNA stays, 54 bases, in frame from base 1. As encoded in the germline V gene, CDR1 is MDHEN while CDR2 is SYDVKM. About this clone itself: Its antigen target is currently unknown. No much larger clonotype is one base removed from it; base qualities were not supplied.

The CDR3 regions of human TCRbeta chains were subjected to immunosequencing. The authors' pipeline ran thus. TCRs in the repertoires were matched against a reference library of SARS-CoV-2-specific TCRs that had been generated with the MIRA antigen-specificity platform. Breadth meant the fraction of unique TCRs that were SARS-CoV-2-associated, whereas depth meant the fraction of total T cells that were SARS-CoV-2-associated. Each spike-specific TCR was assigned to its reactive spike region and to a CD4 or CD8 class using the MIRA data. Log10-transformed breadth and depth values were compared by one-way ANOVA with Sidak's multiple comparisons tests. TCRdb carries this immuneACCESS record with in-frame sequences only. Its versions omit some clonotypes, under half of them owing to an unresolved V gene in the studies checked, with the rest unexplained. For V, J and clone size, that table is used; D and trimming come from the DNA. Counted in this sample were 150,000 to 200,000 clones; approximately 92% of them appeared once. The top ten hold roughly 10% of the sample.

The time point label of this sample denotes: baseline before first vaccination. Samples from vaccinated people were obtained from the UK trials COV001 and COV002, which included a single-blind randomized controlled phase 2/3 trial of AZD1222 (ChAdOx1 nCoV-19) in healthy adults. Trial participant PBMC samples were collected at day 0 and day 28 after the second dose for TCRbeta chain sequencing. Sequencing was performed on peripheral blood, taken on day 0 of AZD1222 vaccination. The chain employs TRBV28 and TRBJ2-7; TRBD2 is a weak D gene call, 7 bases matching. This clonotype originated in an adult in good health. The nucleotides read TGTGCCAGCAGCTTACAGCTGGGGGGGGCACCAAGCTCCTACGAGCAGTACGTC. This codes for CASSLQLGGAPSSYEQYV.